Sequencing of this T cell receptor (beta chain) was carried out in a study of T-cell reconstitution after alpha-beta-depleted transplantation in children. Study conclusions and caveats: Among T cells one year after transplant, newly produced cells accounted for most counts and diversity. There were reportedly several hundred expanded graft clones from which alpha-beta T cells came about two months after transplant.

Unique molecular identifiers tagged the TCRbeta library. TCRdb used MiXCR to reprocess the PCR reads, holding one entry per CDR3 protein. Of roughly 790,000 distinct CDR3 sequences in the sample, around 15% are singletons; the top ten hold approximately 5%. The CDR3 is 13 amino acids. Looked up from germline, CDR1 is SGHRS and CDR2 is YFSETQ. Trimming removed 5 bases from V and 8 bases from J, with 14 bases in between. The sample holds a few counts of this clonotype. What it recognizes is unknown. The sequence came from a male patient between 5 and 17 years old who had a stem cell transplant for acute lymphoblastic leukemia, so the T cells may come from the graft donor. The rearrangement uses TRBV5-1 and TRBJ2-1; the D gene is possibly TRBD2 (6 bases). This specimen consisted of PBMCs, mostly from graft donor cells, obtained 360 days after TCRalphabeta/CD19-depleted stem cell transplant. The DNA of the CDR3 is TGCGCCAGCAGGGGGACTCTCGGTGATGAGCAGTTCTTC. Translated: CASRGTLGDEQFF. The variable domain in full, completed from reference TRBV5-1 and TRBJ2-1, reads KAGVTQTPRYLIKTRGQQVTLSCSPISGHRSVSWYQQTPGQGLQFLFEYFSETQRNKGNFPGRFSGRQFSNSRSEMNVSTLELGDSALYLCASRGTLGDEQFFGPGTRLTVL.